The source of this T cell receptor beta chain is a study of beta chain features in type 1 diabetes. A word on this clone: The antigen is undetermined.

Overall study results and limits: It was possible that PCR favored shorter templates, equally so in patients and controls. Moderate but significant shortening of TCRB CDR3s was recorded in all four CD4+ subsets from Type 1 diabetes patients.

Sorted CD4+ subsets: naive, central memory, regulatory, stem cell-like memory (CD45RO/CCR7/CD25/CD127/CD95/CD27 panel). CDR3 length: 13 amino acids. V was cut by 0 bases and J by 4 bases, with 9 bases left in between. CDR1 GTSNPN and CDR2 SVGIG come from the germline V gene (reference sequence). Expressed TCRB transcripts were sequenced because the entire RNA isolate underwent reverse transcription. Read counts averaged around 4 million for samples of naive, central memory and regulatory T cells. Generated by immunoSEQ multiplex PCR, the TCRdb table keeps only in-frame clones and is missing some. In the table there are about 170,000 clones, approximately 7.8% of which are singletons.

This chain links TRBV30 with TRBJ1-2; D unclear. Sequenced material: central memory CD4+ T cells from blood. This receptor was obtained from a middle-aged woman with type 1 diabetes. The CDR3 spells CAWSVSGFYGYTF. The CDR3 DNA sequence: TGTGCCTGGAGTGTATCCGGGTTCTATGGCTACACCTTC.